This record looks at one TCR beta chain sequence and its context. The data were taken from a study of blood T cell repertoires in COVID-19. Methods used by the authors: Amplified reference gene primers provided the basis for estimating nucleated cell counts. Sequencing was performed with immunoSEQ multiplex PCR; in TCRdb, only in-frame clones are kept and a portion is missing. The V and J calls and clone size come from that table; D and trimming were worked out from the DNA. This sample has about 170,000 clones, with 90% to 95% found just once. J was trimmed by 3 bases and V by 5 bases; bases with no gene match: 6. From germline, CDR1 is SGHVS and CDR2 FNYEAQ. The CDR3 loop spans 15 amino acids.

Sequenced material: peripheral blood. The rearrangement joins TRBV7-6 to TRBJ2-7; 11 positions agree with TRBD2. The receptor was isolated from a woman aged 50 to 60 with acute or convalescent COVID-19. Here the CDR3 reads CASSLTTSGVYEQYF. The DNA for the CDR3 is TGTGCCAGCAGCCTAACGACTAGCGGGGTCTACGAGCAGTACTTC.